This is a list of T cell receptor beta chains from one sample in a study of T cell responses to AZD1222 COVID-19 vaccine. The method was immunoSEQ multiplex PCR; TCRdb's version includes in-frame clones alone and lacks a portion of them. The sample has 210,000 or so clones; just over 90% are singletons. Sequenced here: peripheral blood, sampled on day 0 of MenACWY control vaccination. These receptor sequences come from an adult in good health. Each CDR3 is given with its conserved first and last residue. Each record gives: V gene, J gene, CDR3 protein.

v_call: TRBV5-1
j_call: TRBJ1-3
cdr3_aa: CASSPGLQSGNTIYF

v_call: TRBV5-5
j_call: TRBJ2-5
cdr3_aa: CASWPQGREETQYF

v_call: TRBV4-1
j_call: TRBJ1-1
cdr3_aa: CASSQVPGRQSEAFF

v_call: TRBV9
j_call: TRBJ1-1
cdr3_aa: CASSVEGARAFF

v_call: TRBV6-1
j_call: TRBJ1-2
cdr3_aa: CASSEGTFYGYTF

v_call: TRBV6-5
j_call: TRBJ1-5
cdr3_aa: CASSTGGGQPQHF

v_call: TRBV7-2
j_call: TRBJ1-2
cdr3_aa: CASSLDNYGYTF

v_call: TRBV7-9
j_call: TRBJ1-1
cdr3_aa: CASSLRGQTNTEAFF

v_call: TRBV7-9
j_call: TRBJ2-7
cdr3_aa: CASSPPGPFSYEQYF

v_call: TRBV19
j_call: TRBJ1-2
cdr3_aa: CASRSGSYTF

v_call: TRBV19
j_call: TRBJ1-5
cdr3_aa: CASSVQGPNQPQHF

v_call: TRBV11-2
j_call: TRBJ2-7
cdr3_aa: CAAGERGYEQYF

v_call: TRBV6-5
j_call: TRBJ2-7
cdr3_aa: CASSFRGGSEQYF